This TCR beta chain stems from a study of blood T cell repertoires in COVID-19 (dated by TCRdb to 2018 to 2020). For context, the study as a whole: Collaborator samples came from the United States, Italy and Spain and covered acute and convalescent phases of COVID-19. The prospective study material was composed of cDNA or gDNA derived from T cells, B-cell-depleted T cells, or PBMCs. Subjects who had been exposed to COVID-19, were actively infected with it, or had recovered from it provided the deeply sampled blood TCRbeta repertoires that made up the dataset. A freely available public database, intended as a resource for researchers studying the immune response to SARS-CoV-2, is where the repertoires were released. The samples were drawn from the first 160 participants of the ongoing ImmuneRACE study and from 1,254 subjects provided by 6 global collaborators. Sample metadata almost always included a de-identified subject ID, COVID-19 status, age in years and sex. Where available, HLA class I and class II types were obtained from metadata supplied by the sample provider rather than from assay-based typing.

According to the germline V gene, CDR1 reads SQVTM and CDR2 reads ANQGSEA. The CDR3 holds 12 amino acids from the cysteine to the phenylalanine. Left in the record is the CDR3 DNA by itself, 36 bases read in frame from the first base. In Seattle, one collaborating source enrolled patients while the infection was active and tracked those patients longitudinally over the course of disease. Each collaborating institution followed its own protocols to collect whole blood in K2EDTA tubes. Collaborator samples were shipped for TCRbeta analysis as frozen whole blood, isolated PBMCs, or DNA extracted from either sample type. TCRbeta CDR3 regions were amplified from genomic DNA using the immunoSEQ Assay, a bias-controlled multiplex PCR. The authors' pipeline ran thus. The number of nucleated cells in each sample was estimated by amplification of reference gene primers within the assay. Sequence reads were collapsed and filtered to measure the absolute abundance of every unique TCRbeta CDR3 rearrangement. For each sample, productive Simpson clonality was calculated by taking the square root of Simpson's diversity index across productive rearrangements. Sourced from immuneACCESS, this table was stored by TCRdb with only in-frame sequences that have V and J called. A share of the clones is absent; for the studies checked, an unresolved V gene accounts for under half, and the remainder has no known explanation. V and J calls and clone size are given by that table; D and trimming were obtained from the DNA. The sample table lists some 200,000 clones, around 94% of them with a count of one. The ten most abundant clones make up roughly 0.7% of the sample.

As to this clone: Its antigen specificity is not known. Base qualities are not at hand, and no much larger clone is one base apart.

Paper-wide results and their limitations: The amount of clinical and demographic metadata varied by source and participant and was provided uncurated.

The sample taken for sequencing was peripheral blood. This sequence was found in a man aged 25-45 years with COVID-19, enrolled during active disease. The V gene is TRBV29-1 and the J gene is TRBJ2-5; 5 matching bases give a weak D call of TRBD2. The nucleotides are TGCAGTGGCGACCGGGGCCAAGAGACCCAGTACTTC. This yields the protein CSGDRGQETQYF. When the CDR3 is completed using the reference TRBV29-1 and TRBJ2-5 genes on either side, the full variable domain is SAVISQKPSRDICQRGTSLTIQCQVDSQVTMMFWYRQQPGQSLTLIATANQGSEATYESGFVIDKFPISRPNLTFSTLTVSNMSPEDSSIYLCSGDRGQETQYFGPGTRLLVL.